The 27 T cell receptor beta chains below all came from one sample that was sequenced in a study of T cell clusters in autoimmune cytopenias. TRB rearrangements were amplified by touch-down multiplex PCR with mixed TRB-A/B primers. Following a re-call of the multiplex PCR reads, TCRdb has one entry per CDR3 protein and lacks DNA. This table holds several hundred distinct CDR3 sequences. About 37,500 genome equivalents of blood DNA were amplified for TRB. Another study also made use of these data, one on T cell repertoires in aging, cancer and after chemotherapy.

The sample comprised peripheral blood. The receptors here all came from a human donor with chronic lymphocytic leukemia.

Judged by frequency, this clonotype is medium-sized. The chain combines TRBV12-3 or TRBV12-4 with TRBJ2-4; TCRdb names TRBD1, which stays unverified in the absence of DNA. The CDR3 runs 17 residues. CDR3 residues: CASSLALAGRAKNIQYF.

The gene calls are TRBV6-1 and TRBJ1-1. Germline CDR1 MNHNS, CDR2 SASEGT. The CDR3 has 22 amino acids. The CDR3 is CASRVPGRNIYEQYFGPGGAFF.

This clonotype is deemed medium-sized by its frequency. The chain couples TRBV6-1 to TRBJ1-1; without DNA, the TCRdb call of TRBD1 cannot be checked. The CDR3 sequence is 16 residues long. Germline loops: CDR1 MNHNS, CDR2 SASEGT. This chain's CDR3 is CASSARQNSRNTEAFF.

In terms of frequency, this clonotype is large. The gene calls are TRBV27 and TRBJ1-5; TCRdb proposes TRBD1, but this gene call is untestable without DNA. Germline CDR1 MNHEY, CDR2 SMNVEV (reference sequence). The CDR3 sequence is 13 residues long. The CDR3 sequence: CASSLGWGQPQHF.

The chain links TRBV29-1 to TRBJ2-6; the TRBD1 assignment by TCRdb is unverifiable without DNA. The germline gives CDR1 SQVTM, CDR2 ANQGSEA. The CDR3 totals 15 residues. CDR3 in amino acids: CSARTGAWGANVLTF.

This clonotype counts as large (0.1 to 1%) by frequency. This chain links TRBV19 with TRBJ2-7. Per the germline V gene, CDR1 is LNHDA and CDR2 is SQIVND (reference sequence). The CDR3 length is 15 residues. CDR3: CASSMEGPYSYEQYF.

This clonotype is identified as medium-sized from frequency. The rearrangement links TRBV11-2 to TRBJ2-7; TCRdb calls TRBD1, which cannot be checked without DNA. The CDR3 is 16 amino acids. Germline CDR1 is SGHAT and CDR2 is FQNNGV. The CDR3 region is CASSLEQGARSYEQYF.

J is TRBJ2-3 and V is TRBV6-5; TCRdb's assignment of TRBD2 cannot be checked, as there is no DNA. The CDR3 is 15 residues long. The germline V gene has CDR1 MNHEY and CDR2 SVGAGI. CDR3: CASSYGLAGGDTQYF.

This clonotype is called medium-sized based on its frequency. The genes are TRBV5-1 and TRBJ2-3. This CDR3 contains 14 residues. Germline V gene sequence: CDR1 SGHRS, CDR2 YFSETQ. The chain's CDR3 is CASKKTGSTDTQYF.

The rearrangement joins TRBV12-3 or TRBV12-4 to TRBJ2-7; TCRdb proposes TRBD2, but this gene call is untestable without DNA. CDR3 length equals 17 residues. The CDR3 sequence is CASSLYRTSGVSYEQYF.

The gene calls are TRBV10-1 and TRBJ2-7; there is no DNA to check the TCRdb D call of TRBD2. CDR3 length: 13 residues. The germline CDR1 and CDR2 sequences are WNHNN and SYGVQD (reference sequence). The CDR3 sequence: CAIWTSGTHSQYF.

According to its frequency, this clonotype is large. The CDR3 reads CASSSILMAGGYNEQFF. J is TRBJ2-1 and V is TRBV27; TCRdb indicates TRBD2, and absent DNA this call remains unverified. This CDR3 has 17 amino acids. Germline V gene lookup returns CDR1 MNHEY and CDR2 SMNVEV (reference sequence).

The chain joins TRBV7-3 to TRBJ2-2. The germline V gene has CDR1 SGHTA and CDR2 FQGTGA. CDR3 length: 14 amino acids. CDR3 sequence: CASSFLANTGELFF. Together with reference TRBV7-3 and TRBJ2-2, the CDR3 gives the full variable domain: GAGVSQTPSNKVTEKGKYVELRCDPISGHTALYWYRQSLGQGPEFLIYFQGTGAADDSGLPNDRFFAVRPEGSVSTLKIQRTERGDSAVYLCASSFLANTGELFFGEGSRLTVL.

This clonotype registers medium-sized by frequency. The rearrangement links TRBV5-1 to TRBJ2-5; TCRdb gives TRBD2 as the D gene, but with no DNA this cannot be confirmed. The CDR3 runs to 15 residues. CDR1 SGHRS and CDR2 YFSETQ come from the germline V gene. The CDR3 reads CASKWASGNQETQYF.

V is TRBV18 and J is TRBJ2-7; TCRdb returns TRBD1, unconfirmable since there is no DNA. There are 14 residues in the CDR3. Germline V gene sequence: CDR1 KGHSH, CDR2 LQKENI. This CDR3 reads CASSLGQGAAEQYF.

This clonotype shows up as medium-sized by frequency. The chain has TRBV7-9 and TRBJ2-7; with no DNA, the TCRdb D assignment of TRBD2 cannot be verified. CDR1 is SEHNR and CDR2 is FQNEAQ in the germline V gene (reference sequence). The CDR3 contains 11 residues. The CDR3 loop is CASRTGVEQYF.

This clonotype is classed as large by frequency. This sequence joins TRBV6-6 and TRBJ1-5; TCRdb indicates TRBD1, and absent DNA this call remains unverified. The germline CDR1 and CDR2 sequences are MNHNY and SVGAGI (reference sequence). The CDR3 has 15 amino acids. CDR3 amino acids: CASSGQGRNSQPQHF.

Judged by frequency, this clonotype is large. This chain connects TRBV30 to TRBJ1-1; without DNA, the TCRdb call of TRBD1 cannot be checked. The CDR3 has 15 residues. Germline V gene data show CDR1 as GTSNPN and CDR2 as SVGIG (reference sequence). The CDR3 sequence: CAWSVRGVVNTEAFF.

The J gene is TRBJ2-7, the V gene TRBV4-1; without DNA, the TCRdb call of TRBD2 cannot be checked. Per germline, CDR1 MGHRA and CDR2 YSYEKL. The CDR3 runs 16 residues. CDR3 sequence reads: CASSHDRGGASGEQYF.

This clonotype is labeled large based on frequency. The chain employs TRBV6-1 and TRBJ1-5. This CDR3 comprises 13 residues. Germline CDR1 is MNHNS and CDR2 is SASEGT. CDR3 sequence: CASSVGSDQPQHF.

The chain carries TRBV20-1 and TRBJ2-2; TCRdb outputs TRBD1, but without DNA this stays unchecked. The CDR3 has 16 amino acids. CDR1 and CDR2 from the germline V gene are DFQATT and SNEGSKA (reference sequence). The CDR3 reads CSASRGGVPGTGELFF.

This sequence joins TRBV19 and TRBJ2-3. The CDR3 runs 14 residues. CDR1 and CDR2 (germline): LNHDA, SQIVND (reference sequence). This CDR3 is CASSIELRSDTQYF.

This clonotype ranks as medium-sized in terms of frequency. V usage is TRBV11-2 and J usage is TRBJ2-1; the D gene TCRdb calls, TRBD1, cannot be checked with no DNA. The CDR3 is 16 residues long. Germline CDR1 and CDR2: SGHAT and FQNNGV. The CDR3: CASSLRPRGVIDEQFF.

This clonotype is large by frequency. This chain uses TRBV6-5 with TRBJ1-3; TCRdb returns TRBD1, unconfirmable since there is no DNA. This CDR3 spans 17 amino acids. Per germline, CDR1 MNHEY and CDR2 SVGAGI. The CDR3 loop is CASSYSQGAGSGNTIYF.

This clonotype registers medium-sized by frequency. This chain connects TRBV28 to TRBJ1-2. The CDR3 sequence is 12 residues long. Germline V gene sequence: CDR1 MDHEN, CDR2 SYDVKM. The CDR3 sequence: CASSTVNYGYTF.

By frequency, this clonotype is medium-sized. The chain joins TRBV10-2 to TRBJ2-7; TCRdb selects TRBD1, and the lack of DNA leaves this call unchecked. CDR1 and CDR2 (germline): WSHSY, SAAADI. There are 13 residues in the CDR3. This CDR3 is CASSESGGYEQYF.

This chain links TRBV7-9 with TRBJ2-3; TCRdb indicates TRBD1, and absent DNA this call remains unverified. CDR1 SEHNR and CDR2 FQNEAQ come from the germline V gene (reference sequence). The CDR3 length is 13 residues. CDR3 loop: CASSFGNTDTQYF.